The 10 T cell receptor beta chains given below trace back to one sample, sequenced in a study of early T cells in non-severe SARS-CoV-2 infection (dated by TCRdb to the early 2020s). The library was generated by 5' RACE. Sequenced using a NextSeq 500. In-frame beta chains were kept once TCRdb had trimmed the public reads at Q25 with fastp and called clones with MiXCR. Every entry covers one CDR3 protein and lists the most common genes and DNA from its rows. The table for this sample lists about 61,000 distinct CDR3 sequences; around 9.9% of them were counted only once. The ten largest make up over 0.95% of the sample. Material: whole blood. These receptors were taken from an adult who was a healthcare worker with PCR-confirmed SARS-CoV-2 infection or an uninfected control (not recorded which).

The chain joins TRBV9 to TRBJ2-6; no firm D call. Trimming pared 4 bases from V and 4 bases from J, leaving 12 bases between. This CDR3 has 15 amino acids. Looked up from germline, CDR1 is SGDLS and CDR2 is YYNGEE. CDR3 sequence (DNA): TGTGCCAGCAGCTCCCAGGTAGGCGGGGCCAACGTCCTGACTTTC. It encodes CASSSQVGGANVLTF. The full variable domain, its missing parts supplied by reference TRBV9 and TRBJ2-6, is DSGVTQTPKHLITATGQRVTLRCSPRSGDLSVYWYQQSLDQGLQFLIQYYNGEERAKGNILERFSAQQFPDLHSELNLSSLELGDSALYFCASSSQVGGANVLTFGAGSRLTVL.

This clonotype was seen repeatedly, ten times or more. The rearrangement links TRBV18 to TRBJ1-4, with D possibly matching TRBD1 (5 bases). V dropped 5 bases and J dropped 8 bases, with 15 bases sitting between them. Germline CDR1 KGHSH, CDR2 LQKENI. This CDR3 contains 14 residues. DNA of the CDR3: TGTGCCAGCTCAACCGCCGGGACGAAAGAAAAACTGTTTTTT. It is translated as CASSTAGTKEKLFF.

The chain employs TRBV12-3 or TRBV12-4 and TRBJ1-1; no clear D. CDR3 length equals 12 residues. V was cut by 7 bases and J by 6 bases, with 12 bases left in between. The CDR3 DNA reads TGTGCCAGCAATAGTTACATGTCTGAAGCTTTCTTT. As protein: CASNSYMSEAFF.

This chain uses TRBV5-5 with TRBJ2-5; D unclear. CDR3 length equals 12 residues. Trimming stripped 4 bases from V and 4 bases from J, with 8 bases between. Germline assignment: CDR1 SGHKS and CDR2 YYEKEE (reference sequence). The CDR3 reads CASSHQTETQYF. The CDR3 coding sequence is TGTGCCAGCAGCCACCAGACAGAGACCCAGTACTTC.

This clonotype was found a few times. The chain couples TRBV6-1 to TRBJ1-2; 7 bases map to TRBD1. CDR1 is MNHNS and CDR2 is SASEGT in the germline V gene. The V and J ends lost 6 bases and 5 bases, in that order; junction bases with no gene match: 6. The CDR3 is 13 amino acids. CDR3 sequence: CASRDRDRYGYTF. CDR3 nucleotides: TGTGCCAGCAGGGACCGGGACAGATATGGCTACACCTTC.

This clonotype was counted at least ten times. The chain has TRBV10-3 and TRBJ2-1; tentatively, D is TRBD2 (7 bases). This CDR3 spans 14 amino acids. Per germline, CDR1 ENHRY and CDR2 SYGVKD. Trimming left V 3 bases short and J 5 bases short, with 11 bases between. CDR3 residues: CAISDRGANNEQFF. CDR3 nucleotide sequence: TGTGCCATCAGTGACCGGGGGGCCAACAATGAGCAGTTCTTC.

This clonotype was found many times. This sequence joins TRBV5-6 and TRBJ2-7; D is perhaps TRBD2 (5 bases). V lost 4 bases and J 0 bases, leaving 14 bases between the germline ends. The CDR3 extends over 15 amino acids. Germline V gives CDR1 SGHDT, CDR2 YYEEEE. This CDR3 is CASSRLQGLSYEQYV. CDR3 in DNA: TGTGCCAGCAGCCGACTCCAAGGACTCTCCTACGAGCAGTACGTC.

This clonotype was recorded at least ten times. The rearrangement links TRBV18 to TRBJ1-1; tentative D call: TRBD1 (6 bases). Trimming left V 5 bases short and J 0 bases short, with 10 bases between. Germline V gives CDR1 KGHSH, CDR2 LQKENI. This CDR3 comprises 14 residues. The DNA for the CDR3 is TGTGCCAGCTCAAGTACAGGGCTGAACACTGAAGCTTTCTTT. This sequence encodes CASSSTGLNTEAFF.

This clonotype showed up just a few times. V usage is TRBV6-6 and J usage is TRBJ1-6, with 9 nucleotides matching TRBD1. The CDR3 contains 15 residues. Germline V lookup: CDR1 MNHNY, CDR2 SVGAGI (reference sequence). V gave up 5 bases and J gave up 7 bases; unmatched junction bases: 6. The CDR3 DNA follows: TGTGCCAGCAGTCCTGGACAGGGGAAGAATTCACCCCTCCACTTT. Amino acids: CASSPGQGKNSPLHF.

This clonotype was observed many times. The chain has TRBV5-1 and TRBJ2-3; weak D call: TRBD2 (5 bases). The CDR3 loop spans 15 amino acids. From germline, CDR1 is SGHRS and CDR2 YFSETQ. V was pared by 4 bases and J by 0 bases, with 12 bases between. CDR3 amino acids: CASSRDLNSTDTQYF. Here the CDR3 DNA reads TGCGCCAGCAGCCGGGATCTAAATAGCACAGATACGCAGTATTTT. The entire variable domain, with the rest obtained from reference TRBV5-1 and TRBJ2-3, is as follows: KAGVTQTPRYLIKTRGQQVTLSCSPISGHRSVSWYQQTPGQGLQFLFEYFSETQRNKGNFPGRFSGRQFSNSRSEMNVSTLELGDSALYLCASSRDLNSTDTQYFGPGTRLTVL.